This T cell receptor beta chain was obtained from a study of radiotherapy plus CTLA-4 blockade in lung cancer. General observations from the study: Early blood T cell clone dynamics reportedly forecast response best, with interferon-beta.

Data came from immunoSEQ multiplex PCR; TCRdb stores just in-frame clones and leaves some out. This table holds 85,000 to 120,000 clones, over 75% found once. This clone was recorded only once. Antigen specificity is unknown. This sample comprised peripheral blood, obtained from a patient treated with radiotherapy plus ipilimumab. The TCR originated in a human donor with non-small cell lung cancer that progressed on radiotherapy plus ipilimumab. Some clones in this sample may be carry-over from other donors' samples.

The CDR3 sequence: CASSVQQGATEAFF. For the CDR3, the DNA is TGTGCCAGCAGCGTCCAACAGGGGGCCACTGAAGCTTTCTTT. The gene calls are TRBV9 and TRBJ1-1; 9 bases match TRBD1. V dropped 2 bases and J dropped 4; count of bases not matched to a gene: 3. The CDR3 runs to 14 residues. Germline lookup yields CDR1 SGDLS and CDR2 YYNGEE.